These 8 T cell receptor beta chains originate from one sample sequenced in a study of cytomegalovirus exposure and HLA in healthy donors. PCR amplification relied on 60 Vbeta primers (plus 13 Jbeta primers). The assay was immunoSEQ multiplex PCR, and TCRdb's table has in-frame clones only and misses some. The sample lists about 98,000 clones, 60% to 80% occurring once. Sequencing input: PBMCs. The receptors shown here come from a female donor in good health and CMV-seronegative.

V gene TRBV6-4 combines with J gene TRBJ2-6; TRBD1 is a possible D gene (6 bases). CDR3 length equals 13 residues. The germline V gene encodes CDR1 MRHNA and CDR2 SNTAGT. The V end was cut by 3 bases, the J end by 15 bases, with 15 bases between. The CDR3 nucleotides are TGTGCCAGCAGTGAAGTGGTAGGGGGTACCCTGACTTTC. This encodes CASSEVVGGTLTF.

CDR3 DNA: TGTGCCAGCAGCTTCGGACTAGCGGGGGATCCGGGGGAGCTGTTTTTT. Translation gives CASSFGLAGDPGELFF. The chain carries TRBV5-4 and TRBJ2-2; 13 positions agree with TRBD2. The trim removed 2 bases at V and 8 bases at J, leaving 6 bases unmatched. Germline V lookup: CDR1 SGHNT, CDR2 YYREEE (reference sequence). There are 16 residues in the CDR3.

The rearrangement links TRBV5-4 to TRBJ1-1, with TRBD1 matching over 8 bases. V shed 3 bases, J shed 6 bases, and the junction held 7 bases outside the gene matches. The CDR3 spans 14 residues. The V gene's germline CDR1 is SGHNT and CDR2 YYREEE (reference sequence). Here the CDR3 DNA reads TGTGCCAGCAGCTCGTTAACAGGGGGGGCTGAAGCTTTCTTT. Protein product: CASSSLTGGAEAFF.

The chain employs TRBV28 and TRBJ2-7; no clear D. Trimming removed 3 bases at V and 4 bases at J, with 10 bases between. Germline CDR1 reads MDHEN; CDR2 reads SYDVKM. The CDR3 totals 13 residues. CDR3 nucleotide sequence: TGTGCCAGCAGTTTCTTATCGGGTTACGAGCAGTACTTC. Its translation is CASSFLSGYEQYF.

The rearrangement joins TRBV21-1 to TRBJ1-2; the table's TRBD1 call for D was not verified on the DNA. TRBV21-1 is recorded as a pseudogene. The CDR3 has 15 amino acids. The CDR3 coding sequence is TGTGCCAGCAGCAAAAGTGGCCGCTTGAACTATGGCTACACCTTC. Translating gives CASSKSGRLNYGYTF.

This chain uses TRBV5-1 with TRBJ2-7; D not resolved. The CDR3 runs to 14 residues. Germline lookup yields CDR1 SGHRS and CDR2 YFSETQ. Trimming stripped 1 base from V and 2 bases from J, with 10 bases between. The CDR3, as DNA: TGCGCCAGCAGCTTGTCGGTACAGACCTACGAGCAGTACTTC. This gives the protein CASSLSVQTYEQYF.

The chain combines TRBV5-6 with TRBJ2-7, with 12 bases lining up with TRBD1. J gave up 1 base and V 5 bases, and 7 bases lay outside the gene matches. The CDR3 extends over 16 amino acids. Germline values: CDR1 SGHDT, CDR2 YYEEEE. In nucleotides, the CDR3 is TGTGCCAGCAGTGATGGGACAGGGGGCGTTTCCTACGAGCAGTACTTC. Translating gives CASSDGTGGVSYEQYF.

V gene TRBV6-5 combines with J gene TRBJ2-2, with 10 nucleotides matching TRBD1. The CDR3 loop spans 14 amino acids. The trim removed 1 base at V and 13 bases at J, leaving 6 bases unmatched. Per germline, CDR1 MNHEY and CDR2 SVGAGI. The CDR3 spells CASSYWGQGTTLFF. Written as DNA, the CDR3 is TGTGCCAGCAGTTACTGGGGACAGGGGACGACGCTGTTTTTT.